This TCR beta chain came from a study of beta chain features in type 1 diabetes. Overall study findings and caveats: Patients' naive, central memory and regulatory TCRB repertoires appeared more alike than those of healthy donors. Whether HLA type influences TCRB rearrangement remained unresolved here.

What was sequenced were expressed TCRB transcripts, since all of the isolated RNA had been reverse transcribed. Libraries were prepared by immunoSEQ multiplex PCR; TCRdb keeps only in-frame clonotypes and omits some of them. The sample gives 200,000 to 250,000 clones, around 68% of which show up once; 0.053% is in the top ten. CDR3 length: 15 residues. Unmatched junction bases numbered 3, after V lost 3 bases and J lost 4 bases. Germline assignment: CDR1 SGHTA and CDR2 FQGNSA. Details on this clone: Its antigen is unknown.

Stem cell-like memory, regulatory, central memory and naive CD4+ cells were sorted via CD45RO/CCR7/CD25/CD127/CD95/CD27. The clonotype was recovered from a man aged 25 to 40 in good health. The sequenced material came from naive CD4+ T cells from blood. This chain links TRBV7-2 with TRBJ2-5, with TRBD2 matching over 12 bases. CDR3 in DNA: TGTGCCAGCAGCTTCGAGGGACTAGCGGGAGAGACCCAGTACTTC. Protein: CASSFEGLAGETQYF.